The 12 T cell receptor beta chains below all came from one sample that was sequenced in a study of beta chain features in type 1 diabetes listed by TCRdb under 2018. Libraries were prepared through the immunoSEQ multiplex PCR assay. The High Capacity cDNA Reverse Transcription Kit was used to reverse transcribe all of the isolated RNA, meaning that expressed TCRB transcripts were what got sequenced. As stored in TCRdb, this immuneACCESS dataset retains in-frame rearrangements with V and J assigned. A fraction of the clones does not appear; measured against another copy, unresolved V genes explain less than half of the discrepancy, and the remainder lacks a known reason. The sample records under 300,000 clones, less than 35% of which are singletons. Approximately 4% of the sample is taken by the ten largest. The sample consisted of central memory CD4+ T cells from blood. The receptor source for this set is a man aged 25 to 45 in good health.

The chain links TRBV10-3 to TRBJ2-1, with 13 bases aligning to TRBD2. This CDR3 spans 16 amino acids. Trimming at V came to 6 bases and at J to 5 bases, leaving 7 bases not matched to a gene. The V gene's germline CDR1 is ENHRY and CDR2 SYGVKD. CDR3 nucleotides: TGTGCCATCAGGAGCAACGGGACTAGCGGGAACAATGAGCAGTTCTTC. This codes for CAIRSNGTSGNNEQFF.

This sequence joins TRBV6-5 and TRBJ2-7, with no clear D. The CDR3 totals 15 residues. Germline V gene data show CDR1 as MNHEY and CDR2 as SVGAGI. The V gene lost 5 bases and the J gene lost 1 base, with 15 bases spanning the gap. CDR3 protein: CASSRPLGSSYEQYF. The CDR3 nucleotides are TGTGCCAGCAGTAGGCCCCTGGGCAGTTCCTACGAGCAGTACTTC.

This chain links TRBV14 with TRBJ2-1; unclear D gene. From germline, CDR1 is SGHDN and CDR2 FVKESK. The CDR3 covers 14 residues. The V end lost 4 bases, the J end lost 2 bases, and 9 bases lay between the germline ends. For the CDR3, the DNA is TGTGCCAGCAGCCCCATCGAGACCTACAATGAGCAGTTCTTC. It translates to CASSPIETYNEQFF. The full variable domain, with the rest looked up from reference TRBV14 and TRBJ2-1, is EAGVTQFPSHSVIEKGQTVTLRCDPISGHDNLYWYRRVMGKEIKFLLHFVKESKQDESGMPNNRFLAERTGGTYSTLKVQPAELEDSGVYFCASSPIETYNEQFFGPGTRLTVL.

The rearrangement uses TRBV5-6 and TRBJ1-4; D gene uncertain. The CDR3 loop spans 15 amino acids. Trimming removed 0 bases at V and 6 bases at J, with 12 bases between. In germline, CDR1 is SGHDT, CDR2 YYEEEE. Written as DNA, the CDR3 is TGTGCCAGCAGCTTGGGCAAGGACCTAGATGAAAAACTGTTTTTT. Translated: CASSLGKDLDEKLFF.

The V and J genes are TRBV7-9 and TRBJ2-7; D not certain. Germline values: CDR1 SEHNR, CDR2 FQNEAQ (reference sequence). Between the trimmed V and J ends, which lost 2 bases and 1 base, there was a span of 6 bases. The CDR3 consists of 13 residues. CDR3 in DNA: TGTGCCAGCAGCTTATCCAATTCCTACGAGCAGTACTTC. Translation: CASSLSNSYEQYF.

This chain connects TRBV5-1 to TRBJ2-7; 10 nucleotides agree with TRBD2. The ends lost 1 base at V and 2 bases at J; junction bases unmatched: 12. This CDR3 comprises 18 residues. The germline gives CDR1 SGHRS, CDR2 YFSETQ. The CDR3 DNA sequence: TGCGCCAGCAGCTTGTCAGGACTAGCGGATTCCAGAGCCTACGAGCAGTACTTC. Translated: CASSLSGLADSRAYEQYF.

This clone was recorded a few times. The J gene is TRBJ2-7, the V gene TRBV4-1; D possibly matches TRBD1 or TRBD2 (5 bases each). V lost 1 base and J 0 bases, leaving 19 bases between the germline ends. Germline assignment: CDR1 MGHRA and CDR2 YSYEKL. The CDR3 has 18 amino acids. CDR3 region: CASSQVLVMSGSSYEQYF. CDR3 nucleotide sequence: TGCGCCAGCAGCCAAGTCTTGGTAATGTCAGGGAGCTCCTACGAGCAGTACTTC.

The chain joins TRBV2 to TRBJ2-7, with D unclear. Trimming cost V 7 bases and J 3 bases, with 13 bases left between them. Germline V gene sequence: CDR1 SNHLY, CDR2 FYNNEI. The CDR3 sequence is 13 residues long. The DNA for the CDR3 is TGTGCCAGCACCGACGGATTCCGCTACGAGCAGTACTTC. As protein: CASTDGFRYEQYF.

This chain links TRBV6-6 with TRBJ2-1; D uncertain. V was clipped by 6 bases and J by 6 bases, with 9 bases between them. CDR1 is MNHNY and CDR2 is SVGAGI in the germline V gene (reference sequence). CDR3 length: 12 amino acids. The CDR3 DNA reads TGTGCCAGCAGGGAACAAGGCAATGAGCAGTTCTTC. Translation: CASREQGNEQFF.

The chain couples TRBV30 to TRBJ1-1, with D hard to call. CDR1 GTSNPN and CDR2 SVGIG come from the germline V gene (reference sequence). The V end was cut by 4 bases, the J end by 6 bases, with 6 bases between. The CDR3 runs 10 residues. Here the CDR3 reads CAWNRAEAFF. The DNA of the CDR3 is TGTGCCTGGAATCGGGCTGAAGCTTTCTTT. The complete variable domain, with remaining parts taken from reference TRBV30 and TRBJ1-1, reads SQTIHQWPATLVQPVGSPLSLECTVEGTSNPNLYWYRQAAGRGLQLLFYSVGIGQISSEVPQNLSASRPQDRQFILSSKKLLLSDSGFYLCAWNRAEAFFGQGTRLTVV.

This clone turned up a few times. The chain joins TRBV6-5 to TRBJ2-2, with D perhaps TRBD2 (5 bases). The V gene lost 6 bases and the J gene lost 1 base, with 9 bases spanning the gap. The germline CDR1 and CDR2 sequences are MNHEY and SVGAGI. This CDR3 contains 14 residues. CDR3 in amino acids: CASSRTVNTGELFF. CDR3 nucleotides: TGTGCCAGCAGCCGGACTGTGAACACCGGGGAGCTGTTTTTT.

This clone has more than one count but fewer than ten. The CDR3 DNA reads as TGTGCCAGCAGCCTTCAATTTGGAAACACCATATATTTT. Protein sequence: CASSLQFGNTIYF. The genes are TRBV7-9 and TRBJ1-3; D not resolved. The CDR3 consists of 13 residues. The V gene lost 5 bases and the J gene lost 3 bases, with 8 bases spanning the gap. Germline V lookup: CDR1 SEHNR, CDR2 FQNEAQ (reference sequence).